Described below is a single TCR beta chain sequence and its context. Sequenced by immunoSEQ multiplex PCR; TCRdb stores in-frame clones only, minus some. The sample records about 130,000 clones, 95% to 98% being singletons. This record belongs to a study of T cell changes during pregnancy in multiple sclerosis. Source: peripheral blood, taken after pregnancy. This clonotype was sampled from a female donor with multiple sclerosis, enrolled in a pregnancy study.

CDR3 residues: CASSWTSGSGNEQFF. DNA for the CDR3: TGTGCCAGCAGTTGGACTAGCGGGAGTGGTAATGAGCAGTTCTTC. The rearrangement uses TRBV2 and TRBJ2-1, with TRBD2 matching 13 bases. V was pared by 5 bases and J by 7 bases, with 5 bases of the junction left unmatched. Germline V gene data show CDR1 as SNHLY and CDR2 as FYNNEI. The CDR3 runs to 15 residues.